Shown below are 23 T cell receptor beta chains from a single sample sequenced in a study of cytomegalovirus exposure and HLA in healthy donors. Researchers ran the PCR with 60 Vbeta and 13 Jbeta primers. The assay was immunoSEQ multiplex PCR, and TCRdb's table has in-frame clones only and misses some. Of 200,000 to 250,000 clones in the sample, just over 75% are singletons; the top ten hold 0.63%. Input material: PBMCs. The receptors come from a young man in good health and CMV-seronegative.

This chain joins TRBV2 and TRBJ2-1; tentative D call: TRBD2 (5 bases). The V end lost 2 bases, the J end lost 1 base, and 9 bases lay between the germline ends. CDR3 length: 15 residues. Germline values: CDR1 SNHLY, CDR2 FYNNEI. CDR3 protein: CASSEIRGSYNEQFF. The CDR3, as DNA: TGTGCCAGCAGTGAAATCCGGGGTTCCTACAATGAGCAGTTCTTC.

The V and J genes are TRBV7-2 and TRBJ1-2; D gene ambiguous. Germline CDR1 is SGHTA and CDR2 is FQGNSA. Between the trimmed V and J ends, which lost 1 base and 8 bases, there was a span of 11 bases. CDR3 length: 13 amino acids. The CDR3: CASSLGTPVGYTF. CDR3 nucleotides: TGTGCCAGCAGCTTAGGAACCCCGGTGGGCTACACCTTC.

The chain is built from TRBV5-6 and TRBJ2-3; perhaps TRBD2 as D (6 bases). Germline V lookup: CDR1 SGHDT, CDR2 YYEEEE. The CDR3 spans 17 residues. Trimming pared 0 bases from V and 1 base from J, leaving 15 bases between. In DNA form, the CDR3 reads TGTGCCAGCAGCTTGGCCGGGGCGGGGCATCGCACAGATACGCAGTATTTT. It encodes CASSLAGAGHRTDTQYF. Based on the CDR3 plus reference TRBV5-6 and TRBJ2-3, the full variable domain is DAGVTQSPTHLIKTRGQQVTLRCSPKSGHDTVSWYQQALGQGPQFIFQYYEEEERQRGNFPDRFSGHQFPNYSSELNVNALLLGDSALYLCASSLAGAGHRTDTQYFGPGTRLTVL.

The genes are TRBV7-9 and TRBJ2-7, with D maybe TRBD1 (6 bases). The CDR3 contains 15 residues. Looked up from germline, CDR1 is SEHNR and CDR2 is FQNEAQ (reference sequence). V shed 1 base and J shed 1 base, with 11 bases lying between them. For the CDR3, the DNA is TGTGCCAGCAGCTTAGTTGGGGACATGTCCTACGAGCAGTACTTC. It is translated as CASSLVGDMSYEQYF. Based on the CDR3 plus reference TRBV7-9 and TRBJ2-7, the full variable domain is DTGVSQNPRHKITKRGQNVTFRCDPISEHNRLYWYRQTLGQGPEFLTYFQNEAQLEKSRLLSDRFSAERPKGSFSTLEIQRTEQGDSAMYLCASSLVGDMSYEQYFGPGTRLTVT.

CDR3 DNA: TGTGCCAGCAGCGTCAGTGGTGTCACCACAGATACGCAGTATTTT. This encodes CASSVSGVTTDTQYF. This sequence joins TRBV6-5 and TRBJ2-3; D call uncertain. Trimming stripped 6 bases from V and 2 bases from J, with 15 bases between. The germline CDR1 and CDR2 sequences are MNHEY and SVGAGI. This CDR3 spans 15 amino acids.

This clone was seen a few times. Within the sample, other DNA sequences also encode this same CDR3. The chain has TRBV29-1 and TRBJ1-2; TRBD1 is a possible D gene (6 bases). V was cut by 6 bases and J by 2 bases, with 10 bases left in between. The CDR3 loop spans 12 amino acids. In germline, CDR1 is SQVTM, CDR2 ANQGSEA. CDR3 sequence: CSVSGQNYGYTF. CDR3 nucleotide sequence: TGCAGCGTGTCTGGACAGAACTATGGCTACACCTTC.

This clone occurred a few times. This sequence joins TRBV5-8 and TRBJ2-3; 10 bases fit TRBD1. CDR3 length: 16 residues. Trimming took 3 bases from V and 0 from J; bases not matched to a gene: 4. Germline V gene lookup returns CDR1 SGHTS and CDR2 YDEGEE. The CDR3 region has the DNA TGTGCCAGCAGCTCGGGACAGGGGCCTAGCACAGATACGCAGTATTTT. This sequence encodes CASSSGQGPSTDTQYF.

This clone occurred a few times. The chain combines TRBV19 with TRBJ1-1; 7 bases line up with TRBD1. With 5 bases clipped from V and 2 bases from J, the junction kept 11 bases outside the gene matches. Germline V gives CDR1 LNHDA, CDR2 SQIVND (reference sequence). The CDR3 is 16 amino acids. CDR3 coding DNA: TGTGCCAGTAGTCCCTTTAGGGGACAGCGAAACACTGAAGCTTTCTTT. Protein product: CASSPFRGQRNTEAFF.

The chain uses TRBV20-1 and TRBJ1-2; D uncertain. This CDR3 comprises 11 residues. V lost 6 bases to trimming and J lost 0 bases, with 5 bases between them. Germline V gene data show CDR1 as DFQATT and CDR2 as SNEGSKA (reference sequence). The CDR3 DNA follows: TGCAGTGCAACAGCTAACTATGGCTACACCTTC. This translates into CSATANYGYTF.

The sample holds one count of this clone. CDR3 sequence: CASSGRGDEQFF. The DNA of the CDR3 is TGTGCCAGCAGTGGGCGGGGCGATGAGCAGTTCTTC. The chain employs TRBV27 and TRBJ2-1; TRBD2 might be the D (6 bases). The length of the CDR3 is 12 residues. V shed 5 bases and J shed 8 bases, with 10 bases lying between them. In germline, CDR1 is MNHEY, CDR2 SMNVEV (reference sequence).

The chain employs TRBV5-1 and TRBJ2-1, with no clear D. Germline V lookup: CDR1 SGHRS, CDR2 YFSETQ. The length of the CDR3 is 13 residues. V lost 5 bases to trimming and J lost 0 bases, with 6 bases between them. This chain's CDR3 is CASSKSSYNEQFF. The CDR3 DNA reads as TGCGCCAGCAGTAAGAGCTCCTACAATGAGCAGTTCTTC.

The chain links TRBV5-1 to TRBJ2-1; 10 nucleotides agree with TRBD2. Germline V gene sequence: CDR1 SGHRS, CDR2 YFSETQ. The CDR3 length is 16 residues. The V gene end was trimmed by 4 bases and the J gene end by 4 bases; junction bases not matched to a gene: 8. The CDR3 loop reads CASSGTSAIIYNEQFF. The CDR3 DNA reads TGCGCCAGCAGCGGGACTAGCGCAATAATATACAATGAGCAGTTCTTC.

V usage is TRBV7-9 and J usage is TRBJ1-4; D ambiguous. Germline values: CDR1 SEHNR, CDR2 FQNEAQ (reference sequence). CDR3 size: 13 residues. V was trimmed by 0 bases and J by 13 bases, leaving 12 bases between them. In nucleotides, the CDR3 is TGTGCCAGCAGCTTAGCGGAAGGAGGAGGACTGTTTTTT. This sequence encodes CASSLAEGGGLFF.

This clone was seen only once. The rearrangement links TRBV2 to TRBJ1-2; possibly TRBD1 for D (6 bases). V was trimmed by 2 bases and J by 8 bases, leaving 18 bases between them. Germline CDR1 is SNHLY and CDR2 is FYNNEI. CDR3 length equals 15 residues. In DNA form, the CDR3 reads TGTGCCAGCAGTGAAATGGGGCAGATAAGGGGGGGCTACACCTTC. Translation gives CASSEMGQIRGGYTF. The complete variable domain, with remaining parts taken from reference TRBV2 and TRBJ1-2, reads EPEVTQTPSHQVTQMGQEVILRCVPISNHLYFYWYRQILGQKVEFLVSFYNNEISEKSEIFDDQFSVERPDGSNFTLKIRSTKLEDSAMYFCASSEMGQIRGGYTFGSGTRLTVV.

This CDR3 reads CASSSGQGATNEKLFF. CDR3 nucleotides: TGCGCCAGCAGCTCCGGACAGGGGGCAACTAATGAAAAACTGTTTTTT. The V and J genes are TRBV5-1 and TRBJ1-4, with 10 bases that match TRBD1. The CDR3 has 16 residues. From germline, CDR1 is SGHRS and CDR2 YFSETQ. V lost 3 bases to trimming and J lost 0 bases; unmatched junction nucleotides: 2.

This clone was detected only a few times. This chain connects TRBV2 to TRBJ2-7; the match to TRBD2 covers 7 bases. The V gene end was trimmed by 6 bases and the J gene end by 3 bases; junction bases not matched to a gene: 5. Germline V gene data show CDR1 as SNHLY and CDR2 as FYNNEI. The CDR3 loop spans 13 amino acids. CDR3 loop: CASRTRGYYEQYF. The CDR3 DNA reads TGTGCCAGCAGGACGCGGGGGTACTACGAGCAGTACTTC.

The chain is built from TRBV4-2 and TRBJ2-7, with 10 bases identical to TRBD2. Per germline, CDR1 LGHNA and CDR2 YNFKEQ. V dropped 0 bases and J dropped 3; count of bases not matched to a gene: 5. The CDR3 loop spans 16 amino acids. The chain's CDR3 is CASSQDQLAGFYEQYF. The CDR3, as DNA: TGTGCCAGCAGCCAAGATCAACTAGCGGGATTCTACGAGCAGTACTTC.

This rearrangement joins TRBV25-1 to TRBJ2-1; D gene ambiguous. Germline CDR1 reads MGHDK; CDR2 reads SYGVNS. This CDR3 spans 13 amino acids. V was pared by 2 bases and J by 5 bases, with 7 bases between. CDR3 in amino acids: CASSERANNEQFF. The CDR3 nucleotides are TGTGCCAGCAGTGAACGAGCAAACAATGAGCAGTTCTTC.

V gene TRBV11-3 combines with J gene TRBJ1-2; 7 nucleotides match TRBD1. CDR1 is SGHNT and CDR2 is YENEEA in the germline V gene. The CDR3 has 13 residues. Trimming cost V 5 bases and J 8 bases; bases outside gene matches: 8. CDR3 loop: CASSDMTGRGYTF. CDR3 nucleotide sequence: TGTGCCAGCAGCGACATGACAGGGCGCGGCTACACCTTC.

This clone came up once. This chain links TRBV7-8 with TRBJ1-2, with D possibly matching TRBD1 (5 bases). The germline CDR1 and CDR2 sequences are SGHVS and FQNEAQ. V lost 4 bases and J lost 8, with 11 bases in between. This CDR3 is built from 12 residues. CDR3: CASSSGGVGYTF. CDR3 bases: TGTGCCAGCAGCTCTGGGGGGGTAGGCTACACCTTC. Variable domain in full (rest from reference TRBV7-8 and TRBJ1-2): GAGVSQSPRYKVAKRGQDVALRCDPISGHVSLFWYQQALGQGPEFLTYFQNEAQLDKSGLPSDRFFAERPEGSVSTLKIQRTQQEDSAVYLCASSSGGVGYTFGSGTRLTVV.

There are a few counts of this clone. The J gene is TRBJ2-2, the V gene TRBV7-9; 8 positions agree with TRBD2. CDR1 and CDR2 (germline): SEHNR, FQNEAQ (reference sequence). Trimming cost V 5 bases and J 8 bases; bases outside gene matches: 10. This CDR3 spans 15 amino acids. CDR3 nucleotides: TGTGCCAGCAGCAGCTCTGGAGCGGGAGTGGGGGAGCTGTTTTTT. Its protein is CASSSSGAGVGELFF.

This clone was counted once. This chain uses TRBV9 with TRBJ2-1; 9 positions match TRBD1. The CDR3 has 18 amino acids. Looked up from germline, CDR1 is SGDLS and CDR2 is YYNGEE. V gave up 0 bases and J gave up 4 bases; unmatched junction bases: 11. The CDR3 loop is CASSVGGPGQGIYNEQFF. CDR3 sequence (DNA): TGTGCCAGCAGCGTAGGCGGACCGGGACAGGGTATATACAATGAGCAGTTCTTC.

This clone has just a few counts. This chain links TRBV19 with TRBJ2-7; D call uncertain. The V end was cut by 4 bases, the J end by 0 bases, with 13 bases between. The CDR3 has 15 residues. In germline, CDR1 is LNHDA, CDR2 SQIVND (reference sequence). This CDR3 reads CASSTTATTSYEQYF. The CDR3 nucleotides read TGTGCCAGTAGTACCACAGCCACCACCTCCTACGAGCAGTACTTC.